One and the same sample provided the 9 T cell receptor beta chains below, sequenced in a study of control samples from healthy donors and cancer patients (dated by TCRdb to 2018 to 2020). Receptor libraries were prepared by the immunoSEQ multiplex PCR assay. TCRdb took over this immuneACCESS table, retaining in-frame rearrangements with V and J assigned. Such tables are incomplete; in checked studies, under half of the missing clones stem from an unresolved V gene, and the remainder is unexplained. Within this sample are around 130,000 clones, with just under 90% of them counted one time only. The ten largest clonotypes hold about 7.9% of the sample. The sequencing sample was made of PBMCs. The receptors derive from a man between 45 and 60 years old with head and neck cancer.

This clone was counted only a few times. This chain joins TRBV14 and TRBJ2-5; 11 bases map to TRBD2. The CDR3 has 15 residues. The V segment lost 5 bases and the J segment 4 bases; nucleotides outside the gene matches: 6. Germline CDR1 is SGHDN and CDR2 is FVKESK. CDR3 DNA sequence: TGTGCCAGCAGCGCTTTAGCGGGAGGGACAGAGACCCAGTACTTC. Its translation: CASSALAGGTETQYF.

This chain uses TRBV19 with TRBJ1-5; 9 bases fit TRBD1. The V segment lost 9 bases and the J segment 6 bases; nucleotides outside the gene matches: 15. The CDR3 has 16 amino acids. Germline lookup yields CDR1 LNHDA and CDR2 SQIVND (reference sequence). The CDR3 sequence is CASNPVDRGEIQPQHF. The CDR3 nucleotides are TGTGCCAGCAACCCCGTGGACAGGGGTGAGATTCAGCCCCAGCATTTT.

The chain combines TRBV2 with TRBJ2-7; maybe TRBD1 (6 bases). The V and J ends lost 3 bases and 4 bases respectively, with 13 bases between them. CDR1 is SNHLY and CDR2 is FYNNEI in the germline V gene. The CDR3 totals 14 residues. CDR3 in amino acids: CASSDAGGVYEQYF. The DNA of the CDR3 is TGTGCCAGCAGTGATGCTGGGGGCGTATACGAGCAGTACTTC.

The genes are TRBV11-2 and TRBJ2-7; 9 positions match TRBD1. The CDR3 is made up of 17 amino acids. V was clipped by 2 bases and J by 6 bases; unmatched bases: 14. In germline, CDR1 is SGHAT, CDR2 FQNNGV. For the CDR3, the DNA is TGTGCCAGCAGCTTACTACGAATACTTCGGGACAGGGCCGAGCAGTACTTC. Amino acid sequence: CASSLLRILRDRAEQYF.

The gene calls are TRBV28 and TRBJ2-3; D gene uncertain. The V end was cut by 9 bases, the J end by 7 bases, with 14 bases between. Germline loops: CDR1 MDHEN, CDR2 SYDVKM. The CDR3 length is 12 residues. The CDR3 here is CASSLPRYTQYF. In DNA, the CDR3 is TGTGCCAGTAGTCTCCCTAGATATACGCAGTATTTT. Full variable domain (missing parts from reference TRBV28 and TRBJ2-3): DVKVTQSSRYLVKRTGEKVFLECVQDMDHENMFWYRQDPGLGLRLIYFSYDVKMKEKGDIPEGYSVSREKKERFSLILESASTNQTSMYLCASSLPRYTQYFGPGTRLTVL.

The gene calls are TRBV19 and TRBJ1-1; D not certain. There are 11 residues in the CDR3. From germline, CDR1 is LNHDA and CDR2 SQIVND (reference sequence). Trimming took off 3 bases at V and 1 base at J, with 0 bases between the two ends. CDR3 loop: CASSMNTEAFF. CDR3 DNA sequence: TGTGCCAGTAGTATGAACACTGAAGCTTTCTTT.

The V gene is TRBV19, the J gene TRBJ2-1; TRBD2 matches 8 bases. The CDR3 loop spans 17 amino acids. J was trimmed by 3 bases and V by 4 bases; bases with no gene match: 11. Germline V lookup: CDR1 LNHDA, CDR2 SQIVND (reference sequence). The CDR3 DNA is TGTGCCAGTAGTAGCCCCCGACGGGGGGGGAACTACAATGAGCAGTTCTTC. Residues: CASSSPRRGGNYNEQFF.

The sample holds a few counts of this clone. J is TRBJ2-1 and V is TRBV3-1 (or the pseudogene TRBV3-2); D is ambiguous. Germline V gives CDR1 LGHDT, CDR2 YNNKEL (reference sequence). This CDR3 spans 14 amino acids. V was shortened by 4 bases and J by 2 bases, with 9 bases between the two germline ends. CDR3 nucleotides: TGTGCCAGCAGCCCCCCGGATCCCTACAATGAGCAGTTCTTC. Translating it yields CASSPPDPYNEQFF.

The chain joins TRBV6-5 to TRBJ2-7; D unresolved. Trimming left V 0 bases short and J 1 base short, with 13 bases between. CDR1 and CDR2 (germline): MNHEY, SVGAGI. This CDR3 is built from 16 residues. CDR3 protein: CASSYSLQGSSYEQYF. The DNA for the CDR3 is TGTGCCAGCAGTTACTCGCTACAAGGGTCGTCCTACGAGCAGTACTTC.